These 28 T cell receptor beta chains were all obtained from the same sample, sequenced in a study of OX40 agonist ivuxolimab in advanced cancers. Some clones are missing from TCRdb's copy, which holds only in-frame ones; the method was immunoSEQ multiplex PCR. Of more than 100,000 clones listed, over 75% were seen once; the top ten hold less than 1.1%. The sequencing here drew on CD4+ or CD8+ T cells sorted from blood, taken in a trial of the OX40 agonist ivuxolimab. These receptor sequences come from an adult with an advanced solid tumor such as melanoma, head and neck, liver or kidney cancer.

This sequence joins TRBV6-1 and TRBJ2-2; D not resolved. V lost 6 bases and J lost 1, with 12 bases in between. This CDR3 spans 15 amino acids. Germline V gene lookup returns CDR1 MNHNS and CDR2 SASEGT. CDR3 bases: TGTGCCAGCAGCCCCCCGGCAGGGAACACCGGGGAGCTGTTTTTT. Its protein product is CASSPPAGNTGELFF.

The gene calls are TRBV5-1 and TRBJ1-2; 7 bases align to TRBD1. The germline V gene has CDR1 SGHRS and CDR2 YFSETQ. The CDR3 sequence is 15 residues long. Germline trimming cut 3 bases from V and 3 bases from J; bases unmatched to any gene: 8. In DNA, the CDR3 is TGCGCCAGCAGCTCCTCGACAGGGCTCGACTATGGCTACACCTTC. Protein sequence: CASSSSTGLDYGYTF.

This chain connects TRBV5-4 to TRBJ1-1; a possible D gene is TRBD1 (5 bases). The CDR3 consists of 16 residues. Germline CDR1 and CDR2: SGHNT and YYREEE (reference sequence). Trimming removed 2 bases from V and 0 bases from J, with 14 bases in between. DNA for the CDR3: TGTGCCAGCAGCTTTGGGGCAGGGTTCGTGAACACTGAAGCTTTCTTT. This codes for CASSFGAGFVNTEAFF.

This sequence joins TRBV10-3 and TRBJ2-2; the match to TRBD1 covers 7 bases. The CDR3 is 14 residues long. Germline V gene sequence: CDR1 ENHRY, CDR2 SYGVKD. V was clipped by 6 bases and J by 3 bases; unmatched bases: 4. Here the CDR3 reads CAIREQGDTGELFF. As DNA, the CDR3 is TGTGCCATCAGAGAGCAGGGGGACACCGGGGAGCTGTTTTTT.

This rearrangement joins TRBV5-1 to TRBJ2-7; the D gene is possibly TRBD1 (6 bases). Looked up from germline, CDR1 is SGHRS and CDR2 is YFSETQ. This CDR3 is 11 amino acids long. Trimming shortened V by 2 bases and J by 6 bases, and 6 bases separated the two germline ends. CDR3 nucleotides: TGCGCCAGCAGCTTCAGGGGCGAGCAGTACTTC. Translation gives CASSFRGEQYF.

This chain uses TRBV12-5 with TRBJ2-7; 7 nucleotides align to TRBD1. The J segment lost 3 bases and the V segment lost 0 bases, leaving 8 bases of the junction unmatched. The CDR3 contains 16 residues. CDR1 LGHNT and CDR2 FRNRAP come from the germline V gene. The CDR3 coding sequence is TGTGCTAGTGGTTTGGTGGGGACAGAAAAATTCTACGAGCAGTACTTC. It translates to CASGLVGTEKFYEQYF.

The J gene is TRBJ2-7, the V gene TRBV27; D unclear. This CDR3 region has 13 residues. CDR1 is MNHEY, CDR2 SMNVEV, per germline (reference sequence). Trimming took 5 bases from V and 1 from J, leaving 9 bases between them. In DNA form, the CDR3 reads TGTGCCAGCAGTATCCGGCCTTCCTACGAGCAGTACTTC. Amino acid sequence: CASSIRPSYEQYF.

The rearrangement uses TRBV2 and TRBJ2-2; D may be TRBD1 or TRBD2 (5 bases each). Germline V lookup: CDR1 SNHLY, CDR2 FYNNEI. The CDR3 covers 13 residues. V lost 8 bases and J lost 2, with 9 bases in between. The CDR3 here is CASRDGNTGELFF. The CDR3 bases are TGTGCCAGCCGGGACGGAAACACCGGGGAGCTGTTTTTT.

This clone is a singleton in its sample. The rearrangement links TRBV29-1 to TRBJ2-2; D may match TRBD1 or TRBD2 (5 bases each). The CDR3 contains 16 residues. V dropped 7 bases and J dropped 1 base, with 19 bases sitting between them. Germline lookup yields CDR1 SQVTM and CDR2 ANQGSEA. The CDR3 DNA sequence: TGCAGCGCCTCCGGGACCCTAAGTATGAACACCGGGGAGCTGTTTTTT. It specifies CSASGTLSMNTGELFF.

V is TRBV6-1 and J is TRBJ1-2; weak D call: TRBD1 (5 bases). Germline V gene sequence: CDR1 MNHNS, CDR2 SASEGT. V was pared by 5 bases and J by 1 base, with 14 bases between. The CDR3 consists of 15 residues. DNA for the CDR3: TGTGCCAGCAGTTTATCACAGGCACTTAACTATGGCTACACCTTC. Amino acid sequence: CASSLSQALNYGYTF.

CDR3 nucleotide sequence: TGTGCCAGCTCACCACCGGAGGGGGCCATATATTTT. Its protein is CASSPPEGAIYF. The V gene is TRBV18, the J gene TRBJ1-3; D might be TRBD1 (6 bases). This CDR3 comprises 12 residues. The germline V gene encodes CDR1 KGHSH and CDR2 LQKENI. V lost 0 bases and J 11 bases, leaving 8 bases between the germline ends.

The V call is TRBV2, the J call TRBJ1-3; D may be TRBD1 (5 bases). V was cut by 1 base and J by 1 base, with 11 bases left in between. The germline V gene encodes CDR1 SNHLY and CDR2 FYNNEI. The CDR3 extends over 16 amino acids. The CDR3 DNA is TGTGCCAGCAGTGAAGGCCCCAGGGTATCTGGAAACACCATATATTTT. Translated, it gives CASSEGPRVSGNTIYF.

A word on this clone: The same CDR3 is also encoded by other DNA sequences in this sample. The chain joins TRBV28 to TRBJ1-5; D is undetermined. This CDR3 region has 13 residues. V lost 6 bases and J lost 0, with 6 bases in between. Germline V gene data show CDR1 as MDHEN and CDR2 as SYDVKM. CDR3: CASSLDSNQPQHF. CDR3 sequence (DNA): TGTGCCAGCAGCTTGGATAGCAATCAGCCCCAGCATTTT.

The J gene is TRBJ2-7, the V gene TRBV21-1; no DNA check was done on the table's D call, TRBD1. TRBV21-1 is recorded as a pseudogene. The CDR3 has 17 amino acids. The CDR3 loop reads CASSISRTGMGYYEQYF. The CDR3, as DNA: TGTGCCAGCAGCATAAGCAGAACAGGGATGGGATACTACGAGCAGTACTTC.

The genes are TRBV29-1 and TRBJ1-2, with D uncertain. This CDR3 has 16 amino acids. The germline V gene has CDR1 SQVTM and CDR2 ANQGSEA. V shed 4 bases and J shed 0 bases, with 18 bases lying between them. Here the CDR3 DNA reads TGCAGCGTTGTGGCTCCCGGCGAAAAGGCTAACTATGGCTACACCTTC. It codes for CSVVAPGEKANYGYTF.

There are a few counts of this clone. CDR3: CASSLSGSYEQYF. The CDR3 nucleotides read TGTGCCAGCAGCTTATCCGGGAGCTACGAGCAGTACTTC. The chain links TRBV11-3 to TRBJ2-7, with D tentatively TRBD2 (6 bases). This CDR3 has 13 amino acids. Germline V gene sequence: CDR1 SGHNT, CDR2 YENEEA. Trimming took off 2 bases at V and 3 bases at J, with 8 bases between the two ends.

This chain uses TRBV27 with TRBJ1-5; no firm D call. The V gene lost 2 bases and the J gene lost 5 bases, with 10 bases spanning the gap. This CDR3 contains 14 residues. From germline, CDR1 is MNHEY and CDR2 SMNVEV (reference sequence). This CDR3 is CASSLPEIDQPQHF. CDR3 DNA sequence: TGTGCCAGCAGTTTACCAGAAATCGATCAGCCCCAGCATTTT.

The chain links TRBV6-6 to TRBJ2-1, with 9 bases that match TRBD2. Germline CDR1 is MNHNY and CDR2 is SVGAGI (reference sequence). V shed 6 bases, J shed 9 bases, and the junction held 0 bases outside the gene matches. There are 11 residues in the CDR3. The CDR3 nucleotides read TGTGCCAGCAGACTAGCGGGTGAGCAGTTCTTC. This translates into CASRLAGEQFF.

The J gene is TRBJ1-6, the V gene TRBV27; maybe TRBD1 (5 bases). CDR1 is MNHEY and CDR2 is SMNVEV in the germline V gene (reference sequence). With 0 bases removed from V and 9 bases from J, the gap between germline ends came to 15 bases. The length of the CDR3 is 16 residues. The CDR3 loop is CASSLSFGDGGSPLHF. CDR3 DNA sequence: TGTGCCAGCAGTTTATCGTTCGGGGACGGAGGTTCACCCCTCCACTTT.

This chain links TRBV28 with TRBJ1-5; no clear D. The CDR3 has 18 residues. V gave up 6 bases and J gave up 0 bases, with 21 bases separating them. CDR1 is MDHEN and CDR2 is SYDVKM in the germline V gene. Here the CDR3 reads CASRIIFDNLNSNQPQHF. In DNA form, the CDR3 reads TGTGCCAGCAGGATTATTTTTGACAACCTAAATAGCAATCAGCCCCAGCATTTT.

J is TRBJ2-4 and V is TRBV7-2; 7 positions match TRBD2. Germline V gene data show CDR1 as SGHTA and CDR2 as FQGNSA. The CDR3 spans 15 residues. With 1 base clipped from V and 8 bases from J, the junction kept 8 bases outside the gene matches. CDR3 loop: CASSLGVAGVYIQYF. The DNA of the CDR3 is TGTGCCAGCAGCTTAGGCGTCGCGGGAGTCTACATTCAGTACTTC. Together with reference TRBV7-2 and TRBJ2-4, the CDR3 gives the full variable domain: GAGVSQSPSNKVTEKGKDVELRCDPISGHTALYWYRQSLGQGLEFLIYFQGNSAPDKSGLPSDRFSAERTGGSVSTLTIQRTQQEDSAVYLCASSLGVAGVYIQYFGAGTRLSVL.

This chain uses TRBV5-1 with TRBJ2-7; TRBD2 is a possible D gene (6 bases). This CDR3 comprises 14 residues. The germline V gene encodes CDR1 SGHRS and CDR2 YFSETQ. Trimming removed 4 bases at V and 3 bases at J, with 14 bases between. The CDR3 bases are TGCGCCAGCAGCGGGGGGACTCCTAACTACGAGCAGTACTTC. Its translation: CASSGGTPNYEQYF.

The chain is built from TRBV2 and TRBJ2-1; 9 nucleotides agree with TRBD1. Per the germline V gene, CDR1 is SNHLY and CDR2 is FYNNEI. CDR3 length: 14 amino acids. Trimming cost V 4 bases and J 7 bases; bases outside gene matches: 5. As DNA, the CDR3 is TGTGCCAGCAGTGTCCGGGACAGGGAAAATGAGCAGTTCTTC. This translates into CASSVRDRENEQFF.

The chain employs TRBV5-1 and TRBJ2-7; 8 bases agree with TRBD2. Trimming took 4 bases from V and 1 from J; bases not matched to a gene: 7. The CDR3 covers 15 residues. Germline V gene sequence: CDR1 SGHRS, CDR2 YFSETQ. In DNA, the CDR3 is TGCGCCAGCAGCCCCCTTACTAGCGGTTCCTACGAGCAGTACTTC. Translation: CASSPLTSGSYEQYF.

This clone was counted only a few times. The chain has TRBV7-3 and TRBJ2-2; D may be TRBD2 (6 bases). Per germline, CDR1 SGHTA and CDR2 FQGTGA. The CDR3 spans 16 residues. V was shortened by 5 bases and J by 5 bases, with 18 bases between the two germline ends. The DNA of the CDR3 is TGTGCCAGCAGCCCCCGAGCTGGAGGGAGGACCGGGGAGCTGTTTTTT. The encoded protein is CASSPRAGGRTGELFF.

V is TRBV7-3 and J is TRBJ1-1; D unresolved. With 4 bases removed from V and 0 bases from J, the gap between germline ends came to 12 bases. CDR3 length: 15 residues. Germline V CDR1 and CDR2: SGHTA, FQGTGA. This CDR3 reads CASSSAGPVNTEAFF. CDR3 sequence (DNA): TGTGCCAGCAGCTCAGCCGGTCCCGTGAACACTGAAGCTTTCTTT.

This sequence joins TRBV28 and TRBJ1-4; D is unclear. V shed 7 bases and J shed 6 bases, with 21 bases lying between them. This CDR3 is 16 amino acids long. In germline, CDR1 is MDHEN, CDR2 SYDVKM. The chain's CDR3 is CASTEATRSIHEKLFF. CDR3 in DNA: TGTGCCAGCACCGAAGCTACCAGGTCTATCCATGAAAAACTGTTTTTT.

The rearrangement uses TRBV7-9 and TRBJ2-1; 14 bases agree with TRBD2. The CDR3 contains 19 residues. Trimming took 5 bases from V and 3 from J; bases not matched to a gene: 12. Germline V CDR1 and CDR2: SEHNR, FQNEAQ (reference sequence). CDR3 DNA: TGTGCCAGCAGCCCGACGGGGACTAGCGGGAGCATGGGCTACAATGAGCAGTTCTTC. Its protein is CASSPTGTSGSMGYNEQFF.